The next 25 T cell receptor beta chains were all read from a single sample in a study of T cell repertoires in cytomegalovirus infection. TCRdb itself ran the reads through MiXCR, one entry per CDR3 protein. The sample contains roughly 250,000 distinct CDR3 sequences, about 23% of which appear only once. The source material was CD8+ T cells from PBMCs. The receptors derive from a human donor in good health (CMV status not recorded). Some clones in this sample may be carry-over from other donors' samples.

This clonotype has at least ten counts. V is TRBV6-5 and J is TRBJ2-1; D is tentatively TRBD1 or TRBD2 (6 bases each). The CDR3 runs to 18 residues. V gave up 0 bases and J gave up 0 bases, with 15 bases separating them. Germline CDR1 MNHEY, CDR2 SVGAGI. CDR3 DNA: TGTGCCAGCAGTTACTCCTTGGGGGGCCGGCACTCCTACAATGAGCAGTTCTTC. Its translation is CASSYSLGGRHSYNEQFF.

This clonotype was detected a few times. The chain combines TRBV27 with TRBJ1-5; 11 nucleotides match TRBD1. The CDR3 consists of 15 residues. The J segment lost 7 bases and the V segment lost 6 bases, leaving 8 bases of the junction unmatched. Germline assignment: CDR1 MNHEY and CDR2 SMNVEV (reference sequence). CDR3 sequence: CASRPGTGGRQPQHF. The CDR3 nucleotides read TGTGCCAGCAGACCCGGGACAGGGGGGAGGCAGCCCCAGCATTTT.

V is TRBV2 and J is TRBJ1-5, with TRBD1 matching over 7 bases. This CDR3 spans 14 amino acids. The germline V gene has CDR1 SNHLY and CDR2 FYNNEI. J was trimmed by 4 bases and V by 5 bases; bases with no gene match: 5. CDR3 nucleotide sequence: TGTGCCAGCAGTTACAGGGGTTGGAATCAGCCCCAGCATTTT. This sequence encodes CASSYRGWNQPQHF.

The chain uses TRBV7-2 and TRBJ1-5; D is undetermined. Germline V lookup: CDR1 SGHTA, CDR2 FQGNSA. CDR3 length: 15 residues. V dropped 3 bases and J dropped 5 bases, with 14 bases sitting between them. The CDR3 reads CASSLDAVPDQPQHF. The CDR3 DNA reads TGTGCCAGCAGCTTGGATGCGGTTCCGGATCAGCCCCAGCATTTT.

V gene TRBV5-1 combines with J gene TRBJ2-2, with D possibly matching TRBD1 (6 bases). Trimming left V 0 bases short and J 0 bases short, with 9 bases between. The CDR3 loop spans 16 amino acids. The germline CDR1 and CDR2 sequences are SGHRS and YFSETQ. In DNA form, the CDR3 reads TGCGCCAGCAGCTTGGGGACAGTTTCGAACACCGGGGAGCTGTTTTTT. As protein: CASSLGTVSNTGELFF.

The chain employs TRBV10-2 and TRBJ2-1; D may match TRBD1 or TRBD2 (5 bases each). The V gene lost 0 bases and the J gene lost 3 bases, with 6 bases spanning the gap. This CDR3 has 14 residues. CDR1 WSHSY and CDR2 SAAADI come from the germline V gene. CDR3: CASSESGDYNEQFF. As DNA, the CDR3 is TGCGCCAGCAGTGAGTCGGGGGACTACAATGAGCAGTTCTTC.

This clonotype was counted a few times. CDR3 loop: CASSLNRGQTEAFF. The CDR3 nucleotides are TGTGCCAGCAGTTTAAACAGGGGGCAAACTGAAGCTTTCTTT. The chain employs TRBV13 and TRBJ1-1, with 9 positions matching TRBD1. J gave up 5 bases and V 6 bases, and 7 bases lay outside the gene matches. Germline CDR1 reads PRHDT; CDR2 reads FYEKMQ (reference sequence). This CDR3 region has 14 residues.

This clonotype was seen just once. This chain connects TRBV15 to TRBJ2-4; D unclear. The CDR3 is made up of 14 amino acids. The germline CDR1 and CDR2 sequences are LNHNV and YYDKDF (reference sequence). The ends were cut back, 1 base at V and 6 bases at J, with 10 bases in the middle. CDR3 coding DNA: TGTGCCACCAGCAGAGGGGTAGGGTTAAACATTCAGTACTTC. It is translated as CATSRGVGLNIQYF.

This clonotype came up many times. The chain links TRBV28 to TRBJ1-5; no reliable D call. The V gene's germline CDR1 is MDHEN and CDR2 SYDVKM. V was cut by 4 bases and J by 4 bases, with 11 bases left in between. The CDR3 totals 14 residues. The CDR3 spells CASSSSPGNQPQHF. Written as DNA, the CDR3 is TGTGCCAGCAGTTCCAGCCCGGGGAATCAGCCCCAGCATTTT.

V and J are TRBV14 and TRBJ2-7; D remains unclear. Germline-derived CDR1 and CDR2 are SGHDN and FVKESK. This CDR3 contains 13 residues. The V end lost 1 base, the J end lost 10 bases, and 14 bases lay between the germline ends. The CDR3 sequence is CASSQAKTLLQYF. The CDR3 bases are TGTGCCAGCAGCCAAGCAAAGACTCTGCTACAGTACTTC.

This chain links TRBV6-5 with TRBJ1-1; D may be TRBD1 (6 bases). V was pared by 2 bases and J by 1 base, with 11 bases between. The germline V gene has CDR1 MNHEY and CDR2 SVGAGI. The length of the CDR3 is 15 residues. The CDR3 coding sequence is TGTGCCAGCAGTTACGAGACAGGAGGGAACACTGAAGCTTTCTTT. Translation: CASSYETGGNTEAFF.

This clonotype was counted only a few times. This chain connects TRBV7-9 to TRBJ2-1; D is perhaps TRBD1 (6 bases). Trimming removed 5 bases at V and 5 bases at J, with 28 bases between. The germline V gene encodes CDR1 SEHNR and CDR2 FQNEAQ (reference sequence). The length of the CDR3 is 19 residues. The CDR3 nucleotides read TGTGCCAGCAGCCAAATCCCGGGGACATTTTCGCGCCTCGACAATGAGCAGTTCTTC. This encodes CASSQIPGTFSRLDNEQFF.

This clonotype was counted only a few times. The rearrangement uses TRBV20-1 and TRBJ2-1; 9 nucleotides agree with TRBD1. The ends lost 2 bases at V and 7 bases at J; junction bases unmatched: 6. This CDR3 contains 14 residues. CDR1 and CDR2 (germline): DFQATT, SNEGSKA (reference sequence). The CDR3 nucleotides read TGCAGTGCTAGAACAGGGGGCGCGGGTAATGAGCAGTTCTTC. It is translated as CSARTGGAGNEQFF.

Remarks on this clonotype: One junction end disagrees with the germline gene, perhaps due to a read error. V and J are TRBV24-1 and TRBJ2-5; D is unclear. Looked up from germline, CDR1 is KGHDR and CDR2 is SFDVKD. The CDR3 loop spans 10 amino acids. In nucleotides, the CDR3 is TGTGCCACCAGGGATGAGACCCAGAACTTC. It encodes CATRDETQNF.

Remarks on this clonotype: This sequence may be a read error, since a much larger clone differs from it by one base. The rearrangement uses TRBV28 and TRBJ2-7; D perhaps matches TRBD2 (5 bases). The CDR3 totals 14 residues. V dropped 7 bases and J dropped 4 bases, with 17 bases sitting between them. Germline CDR1 MDHEN, CDR2 SYDVKM. In DNA, the CDR3 is TGTGCCAGCACCACGCGACGGAGGCCTTACGAGCAGTACTTC. Protein: CASTTRRRPYEQYF.

This clonotype came up many times. The chain is built from TRBV28 and TRBJ2-7, with 10 bases matching TRBD1. The CDR3 length is 16 residues. The germline gives CDR1 MDHEN, CDR2 SYDVKM. With V trimmed by 7 bases and J by 3 bases, 12 bases remained unmatched. This chain's CDR3 is CASNPLGTGANYEQYF. Written as DNA, the CDR3 is TGTGCCAGCAACCCATTAGGGACAGGGGCCAACTACGAGCAGTACTTC. Combining the CDR3 with reference TRBV28 and TRBJ2-7 gives the whole variable domain DVKVTQSSRYLVKRTGEKVFLECVQDMDHENMFWYRQDPGLGLRLIYFSYDVKMKEKGDIPEGYSVSREKKERFSLILESASTNQTSMYLCASNPLGTGANYEQYFGPGTRLTVT.

The V call is TRBV12-3 or TRBV12-4, the J call TRBJ1-1; 7 bases align to TRBD1. CDR3 length: 15 amino acids. V shed 2 bases and J 4 bases; nucleotides not matched to a gene: 7. The CDR3 DNA sequence: TGTGCCAGCAGTTTAAGCCTACCAGGGGGCACTGAAGCTTTCTTT. Encoded protein: CASSLSLPGGTEAFF.

This clonotype came up a few times. The rearrangement links TRBV12-3 or TRBV12-4 to TRBJ1-2; 7 nucleotides agree with TRBD1. J was trimmed by 8 bases and V by 5 bases; bases with no gene match: 14. This CDR3 spans 15 amino acids. This CDR3 reads CASSLRTGRPAGYTF. The CDR3 bases are TGTGCCAGCAGTCTAAGGACAGGACGTCCGGCGGGCTACACCTTC.

The chain couples TRBV5-1 to TRBJ1-4; TRBD1 aligns across 10 bases. The CDR3 is 16 residues long. After removal of 4 bases from V and 8 bases from J, the junction contained 11 bases not matched to a gene. The V gene's germline CDR1 is SGHRS and CDR2 YFSETQ. The DNA for the CDR3 is TGCGCCAGCAGCGGAGGCATGACAGGGGGCTTGGAAAAACTGTTTTTT. Translated, it gives CASSGGMTGGLEKLFF.

In the case of this clonotype: A clone one base away is much larger, so this may be a read error. The chain has TRBV7-9 and TRBJ1-4; D is ambiguous. Trimming shortened V by 2 bases and J by 6 bases, and 10 bases separated the two germline ends. The CDR3 contains 14 residues. Germline loops: CDR1 SEHNR, CDR2 FQNEAQ (reference sequence). The CDR3 loop is CASSLPSQDEKLFF. DNA of the CDR3: TGTGCCAGCAGCTTACCCTCTCAGGATGAAAAACTGTTTTTT.

Comment on this clonotype: At one end, the junction sequence differs from germline, possibly due to a read error. V and J are TRBV9 and TRBJ1-1; 7 bases map to TRBD1. CDR3 length equals 15 residues. Germline V gene lookup returns CDR1 SGDLS and CDR2 YYNGEE. The chain's CDR3 is CVSSPMGTENTEAFF. CDR3 coding DNA: TGTGTCAGCAGCCCGATGGGGACAGAAAACACTGAAGCTTTCTTT. The whole variable domain, filled in from reference TRBV9 and TRBJ1-1, reads DSGVTQTPKHLITATGQRVTLRCSPRSGDLSVYWYQQSLDQGLQFLIQYYNGEERAKGNILERFSAQQFPDLHSELNLSSLELGDSALYFCVSSPMGTENTEAFFGQGTRLTVV.

The V and J genes are TRBV12-5 and TRBJ1-1; 7 bases agree with TRBD1. CDR3 length: 13 amino acids. Germline V gives CDR1 LGHNT, CDR2 FRNRAP. V shed 6 bases and J 3 bases; nucleotides not matched to a gene: 4. CDR3 residues: CASGQGLYTEAFF. CDR3 in DNA: TGTGCTAGTGGACAGGGGTTGTACACTGAAGCTTTCTTT.

V is TRBV7-2 and J is TRBJ2-1, with 10 bases fitting TRBD2. There are 18 residues in the CDR3. V lost 2 bases, J lost 0 bases, and 7 bases stayed unmatched. Germline loops: CDR1 SGHTA, CDR2 FQGNSA. In DNA form, the CDR3 reads TGTGCCAGCAGCTTAACGGCCGGACTAGCGGTCTCCTACAATGAGCAGTTCTTC. Translating it yields CASSLTAGLAVSYNEQFF.

The chain couples TRBV7-6 to TRBJ2-7; D call uncertain. The CDR3 totals 12 residues. V dropped 5 bases and J dropped 5 bases, with 10 bases sitting between them. CDR1 SGHVS and CDR2 FNYEAQ come from the germline V gene. CDR3 sequence (DNA): TGTGCCAGCAGCCAAACAGAGAACGAGCAGTACTTC. Translating it yields CASSQTENEQYF.

This clonotype appeared many times. V gene TRBV7-2 combines with J gene TRBJ2-7; D unresolved. This CDR3 contains 15 residues. Germline values: CDR1 SGHTA, CDR2 FQGNSA. V was pared by 1 base and J by 2 bases, with 12 bases between. The CDR3 coding sequence is TGTGCCAGCAGCTTAGTAGGTCCGACCCCCTACGAGCAGTACTTC. This codes for CASSLVGPTPYEQYF.